This is a list of T cell receptor beta chains from one sample in a study of T cell changes during pregnancy in multiple sclerosis. Using immunoSEQ multiplex PCR, the repertoire was profiled, and TCRdb retains in-frame clones only, with some absent. This sample has some 28,000 clones, with roughly 91% found just once. This specimen was CD8+ T cells from peripheral blood mononuclear cells, taken before pregnancy. These receptor sequences come from a female donor with multiple sclerosis, enrolled in a pregnancy study. The CDR3 runs from the conserved cysteine through the conserved F or W. The D gene is left open where the match is weak. Part of the rows lack a size; the others show once, few, many or a class for expanded clones.

size	length	V	D	J	DNA	CDR3
NA	17	TRBV29-1	TRBD2	TRBJ2-2	TGCAGCGCGGCTCGGACTAGCGGGGGGGGAGACACCGGGGAGCTGTTTTTT	CSAARTSGGGDTGELFF
NA	11	TRBV6-5	TRBD2	TRBJ2-3	TGTGCCAGTAGCGGGGATGGCACGCAGTATTTT	CASSGDGTQYF
once	15	TRBV9	NA	TRBJ1-1	TGTGCCAGCAGCGTAGAGGAAGGGGCGAACACTGAAGCTTTCTTT	CASSVEEGANTEAFF
NA	14	TRBV28	TRBD1	TRBJ2-7	TGTGCCAGCAACCCCCAGGGGGACGCCTACGAGCAGTACTTC	CASNPQGDAYEQYF
NA	15	TRBV6-1	TRBD1	TRBJ1-4	TGTGCCAGCAGTGAGGCGACAGGGGGTAATGAAAAACTGTTTTTT	CASSEATGGNEKLFF
NA	15	TRBV6-5	TRBD1	TRBJ2-3	TGTGCCAGCAGTTACGGGACAGGGGGCGCAGATACGCAGTATTTT	CASSYGTGGADTQYF
NA	16	TRBV4-3	TRBD1	TRBJ1-1	TGCGCCAGCAGCCAAGATCGGGGGGACAGGGTCACTGAAGCTTTCTTT	CASSQDRGDRVTEAFF
NA	15	TRBV6-5	TRBD1	TRBJ2-7	TGTGCCAGCAGCCAACAGGGGGATAATTTTTACGAGCAGTACTTC	CASSQQGDNFYEQYF
few	16	TRBV28	TRBD1	TRBJ1-2	TGTGCCAGCAGTTTATCGGTAGGGACAGCTGTCTATGGCTACACCTTC	CASSLSVGTAVYGYTF
once	12	TRBV10-3	NA	TRBJ1-4	TGTGCCACCGGAGGAGGGGATGAAAAACTGTTTTTT	CATGGGDEKLFF
NA	13	TRBV6-1	NA	TRBJ2-6	TGTGCCAGCACTACCTCTGGGGCCAACGTCCTGACTTTC	CASTTSGANVLTF
NA	16	TRBV27	NA	TRBJ1-1	TGTGCCAGCAGTTTATCGTTGGGACACCCGAACACTGAAGCTTTCTTT	CASSLSLGHPNTEAFF
NA	15	TRBV25-1	TRBD1	TRBJ2-2	TGTGCCAGCAGTGAGGGGACAGGGGACACCGGGGAGCTGTTTTTT	CASSEGTGDTGELFF
NA	16	TRBV9	TRBD1	TRBJ1-6	TGTGCCAGCAGCGTTGGGGACAGCTCCTATAATTCACCCCTCCACTTT	CASSVGDSSYNSPLHF
NA	14	TRBV27	TRBD2	TRBJ2-1	TGTGCCAGCAGTAGCGGGGCCTCCTACAATGAGCAGTTCTTC	CASSSGASYNEQFF
NA	14	TRBV27	NA	TRBJ1-4	TGTGCCAGCAGTTTGGGCAGGGCAGGTGAAAAACTGTTTTTT	CASSLGRAGEKLFF
NA	15	TRBV27	NA	TRBJ2-7	TGTGCCAGCAGTTTACTGTGGAGTCAGGGCCACGAGCAGTACTTC	CASSLLWSQGHEQYF
NA	16	TRBV4-1	NA	TRBJ2-7	TGCGCCAGCAGCCTGCGACACTCAGGGCCGAGCTACGAGCAGTACTTC	CASSLRHSGPSYEQYF
NA	13	TRBV4-3	NA	TRBJ2-7	TGCGCCAGCAGCCAAGTAGTGCGGTCCCCTCAGTACTTC	CASSQVVRSPQYF
few	13	TRBV28	NA	TRBJ1-6	TGTGCCAGCAGTATCGTCGGTAATTCACCCCTCCACTTT	CASSIVGNSPLHF
NA	13	TRBV5-1	TRBD1	TRBJ1-2	TGCGCCAGCAGCCTCGGACAGGGAGGAGGCTACACCTTC	CASSLGQGGGYTF
NA	15	TRBV7-9	TRBD1	TRBJ1-2	TGTGCCAGCAGCCCAGGGACAGGGGAAGGGGATGGCTACACCTTC	CASSPGTGEGDGYTF
NA	15	TRBV7-2	TRBD1	TRBJ2-3	TGTGCCAGCAGCTGGGGGACAGGGGGCGTAGATACGCAGTATTTT	CASSWGTGGVDTQYF
NA	17	TRBV7-9	TRBD2	TRBJ2-3	TGTGCCAGCAGCTTAGCGGGTCGCCCGACTAGCGTAGATACGCAGTATTTT	CASSLAGRPTSVDTQYF
NA	15	TRBV7-8	TRBD1	TRBJ1-2	TGTGCCAGCAGCCCAATGACAGGGTCTAACTATGGCTACACCTTC	CASSPMTGSNYGYTF
NA	14	TRBV6-1	NA	TRBJ1-3	TGTGCCAGCAGTGAGTGGAGATCTGGAAACACCATATATTTT	CASSEWRSGNTIYF
NA	13	TRBV7-6	NA	TRBJ1-2	TGTGCCAGCAGCTTAGAAAGCGTGGGTGGCTACACCTTC	CASSLESVGGYTF
NA	15	TRBV6-1	NA	TRBJ2-7	TGTGCCAGCAGTGAACGTGCAGGGGTCTCCTACGAGCAGTACTTC	CASSERAGVSYEQYF
NA	17	TRBV7-9	TRBD2	TRBJ2-3	TGTGCCAGCAGCTTAGTTTTAAGTAGCGGGGGGGCAGATACGCAGTATTTT	CASSLVLSSGGADTQYF
NA	18	TRBV21-1	NA	TRBJ2-2	TGTGCCAGCAGCGAATGCCGAGGGCAGGACGCGTGGACCGGGGAGCTGTTTTTT	CASSECRGQDAWTGELFF
once	14	TRBV11-1	NA	TRBJ1-6	TGTGCCAGCAGCTTTCGACAGTCGGGTTCACCCCTCCACTTT	CASSFRQSGSPLHF
NA	15	TRBV19	NA	TRBJ2-7	TGTGCCAGTATGTCCCTCACAGGAGATTCGTACGAGCAGTACTTC	CASMSLTGDSYEQYF
NA	15	TRBV2	TRBD1	TRBJ2-5	TGTGCCAGCGCCTCCTCGCTGGGACAGGTAGAGACCCAGTACTTC	CASASSLGQVETQYF
NA	16	TRBV15	NA	TRBJ1-5	TGTGCCACCAGCAGAGATCTGGCAGGGATGTATCAGCCCCAGCATTTT	CATSRDLAGMYQPQHF
NA	16	TRBV5-1	NA	TRBJ1-1	TGCGCCAGCAGCTCCCGCCCCTTCTCGGGGAGCACTGAAGCTTTCTTT	CASSSRPFSGSTEAFF
NA	15	TRBV5-1	NA	TRBJ2-7	TGCGCCAGCAGCGCCAACAGGGAAACGTCCTACGAGCAGTACTTC	CASSANRETSYEQYF
NA	16	TRBV6-4	TRBD2	TRBJ2-3	TGTGCCAGCAGTGTCCGGACTAGCGGGGGGGCGGATACGCAGTATTTT	CASSVRTSGGADTQYF
NA	13	TRBV6-5	NA	TRBJ1-3	TGTGCCAGCAGCACAGACTCTGGAAACACCATATATTTT	CASSTDSGNTIYF
once	16	TRBV5-6	NA	TRBJ2-1	TGTGCCAGCAGACGTTTTGAGGACAGCTCCTACAATGAGCAGTTCTTC	CASRRFEDSSYNEQFF
NA	16	TRBV6-5	NA	TRBJ2-4	TGTGCCAGCAGTTACTCGAGTACGGGGGGCGCGGACATTCAGTACTTC	CASSYSSTGGADIQYF
NA	13	TRBV30	NA	TRBJ2-7	TGTGCCTGGAGTCGGGACACCTACTACGAGCAGTACTTC	CAWSRDTYYEQYF
NA	19	TRBV4-3	TRBD2	TRBJ2-4	TGCGCCAGGGTTGGGGCAACTAGCGGGGCCTCTCTAGCCAAAAACATTCAGTACTTC	CARVGATSGASLAKNIQYF
NA	15	TRBV6-5	TRBD2	TRBJ2-7	TGTGCCAGCAGCGCCATAGCGGGGGGGCTCAACGAGCAGTACTTC	CASSAIAGGLNEQYF
NA	13	TRBV19	NA	TRBJ1-2	TGTGCCAGTAGTATAGATCTAGAAGATGGCTACACCTTC	CASSIDLEDGYTF
NA	18	TRBV11-1	TRBD2	TRBJ2-5	TGTGCCAGCAGCTTATACTCCTCGGGACTAGCGGTGGGGGAGACCCAGTACTTC	CASSLYSSGLAVGETQYF
once	15	TRBV9	NA	TRBJ1-1	TGTGCCAGCAGCGTGGGGCGGGGACCCAACACTGAAGCTTTCTTT	CASSVGRGPNTEAFF
NA	14	TRBV27	NA	TRBJ1-1	TGTGCCAGCTCCCCGCGGGGGCCGGACACTGAAGCTTTCTTT	CASSPRGPDTEAFF
NA	13	TRBV19	NA	TRBJ1-1	TGTGCCAGTACCCCTACAGTGAACACTGAAGCTTTCTTT	CASTPTVNTEAFF
few	16	TRBV7-5	NA	TRBJ2-5	TGTGCCAGAAGCTTAGCAACAGGGGGCGACCAAGAGACCCAGTACTTC	CARSLATGGDQETQYF
NA	14	TRBV2	NA	TRBJ2-7	TGTGCCAGCTCTGGTCGGGTATTCTCCTACGAGCAGTACTTC	CASSGRVFSYEQYF
NA	14	TRBV7-3	NA	TRBJ2-3	TGTGCCAGCAGCCGTGGGCTAGCGACAGATACGCAGTATTTT	CASSRGLATDTQYF
once	12	TRBV7-9	NA	TRBJ1-1	TGTGCCAGCAGGATTGGGAGGTTTGAAGCTTTCTTT	CASRIGRFEAFF
NA	16	TRBV5-6	TRBD1	TRBJ2-7	TGTGCCAGCAGCTTGACCCTAGGGACAGGGGGCTGGGAGCAGTACTTC	CASSLTLGTGGWEQYF
few	13	TRBV6-4	NA	TRBJ1-1	TGTGCCAGCAGCCCCGGGGAGGGCACTGAAGCTTTCTTT	CASSPGEGTEAFF
NA	15	TRBV7-8	TRBD1	TRBJ1-2	TGTGCCAGCAGCCCCCGGGACAGGGTTTTCTATGGCTACACCTTC	CASSPRDRVFYGYTF